This record concerns one T cell receptor beta chain sequence. The data derive from a study of blood T cell repertoires in COVID-19. The overall study: Samples taken during acute and convalescent COVID-19 were collected in the United States, Italy and Spain. PBMCs, B-cell-depleted T cells, or T cells provided the cDNA or gDNA that made up the material.

In the authors' workflow: Estimates of nucleated cell counts were drawn from the amplification of reference gene primers. Only in-frame clones appear in the TCRdb table, and some are missing; sequencing was by immunoSEQ multiplex PCR. V and J calls and clone size follow that table, whereas D and trimming were derived from the DNA. The sample records more than 250,000 clones, about 86% being singletons. This sequence originates from a woman aged 45 to 65 with acute or convalescent COVID-19. Sequencing input: peripheral blood.

The CDR3: CASSQGLAGGPREQYF. In DNA form, the CDR3 reads TGTGCCAGCAGCCAAGGACTAGCGGGAGGTCCGCGTGAGCAGTACTTC. The J gene is TRBJ2-7, the V gene TRBV3-1 (or the pseudogene TRBV3-2); 13 bases are shared with TRBD2. Germline CDR1 is LGHDT and CDR2 is YNNKEL (reference sequence). The CDR3 runs 16 residues. V shed 1 base, J shed 7 bases, and the junction held 7 bases outside the gene matches.